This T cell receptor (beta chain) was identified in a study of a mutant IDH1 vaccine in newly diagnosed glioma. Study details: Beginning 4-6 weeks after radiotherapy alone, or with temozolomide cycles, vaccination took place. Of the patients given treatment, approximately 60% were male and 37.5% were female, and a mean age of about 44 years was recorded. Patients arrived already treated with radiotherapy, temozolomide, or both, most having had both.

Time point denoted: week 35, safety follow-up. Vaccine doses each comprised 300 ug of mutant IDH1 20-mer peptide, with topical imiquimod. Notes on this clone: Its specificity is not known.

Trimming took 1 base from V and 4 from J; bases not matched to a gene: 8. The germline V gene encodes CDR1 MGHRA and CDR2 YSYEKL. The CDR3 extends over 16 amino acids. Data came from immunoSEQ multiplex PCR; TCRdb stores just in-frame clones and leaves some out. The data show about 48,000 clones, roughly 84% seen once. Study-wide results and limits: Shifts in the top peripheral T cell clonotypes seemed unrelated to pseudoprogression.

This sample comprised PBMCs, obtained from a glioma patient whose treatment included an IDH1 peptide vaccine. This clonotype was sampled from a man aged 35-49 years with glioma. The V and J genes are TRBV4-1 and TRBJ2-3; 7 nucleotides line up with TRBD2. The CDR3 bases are TGCGCCAGCAGCCAAGTTTGGAGCGGGGAGGCAGATACGCAGTATTTT. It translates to CASSQVWSGEADTQYF.